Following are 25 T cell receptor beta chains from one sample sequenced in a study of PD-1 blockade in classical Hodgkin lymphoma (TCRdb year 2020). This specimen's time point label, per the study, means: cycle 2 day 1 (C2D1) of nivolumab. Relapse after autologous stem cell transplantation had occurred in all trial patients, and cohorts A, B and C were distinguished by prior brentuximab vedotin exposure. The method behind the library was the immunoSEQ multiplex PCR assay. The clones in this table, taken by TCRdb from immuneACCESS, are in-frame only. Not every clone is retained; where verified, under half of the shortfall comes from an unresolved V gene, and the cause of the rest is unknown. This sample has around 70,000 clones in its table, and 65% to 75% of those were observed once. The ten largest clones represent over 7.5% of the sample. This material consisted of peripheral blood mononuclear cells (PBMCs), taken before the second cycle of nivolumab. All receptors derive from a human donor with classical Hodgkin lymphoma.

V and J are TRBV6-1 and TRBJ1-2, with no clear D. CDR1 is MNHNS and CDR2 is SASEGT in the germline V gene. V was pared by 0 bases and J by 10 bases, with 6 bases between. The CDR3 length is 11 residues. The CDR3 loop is CASSEAGLYTF. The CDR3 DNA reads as TGTGCCAGCAGTGAAGCTGGGCTCTACACCTTC.

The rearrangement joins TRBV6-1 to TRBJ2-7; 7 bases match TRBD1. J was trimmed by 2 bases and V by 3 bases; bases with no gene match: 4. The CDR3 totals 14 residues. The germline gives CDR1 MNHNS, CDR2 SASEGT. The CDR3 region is CASSEDRSAYEQYF. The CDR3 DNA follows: TGTGCCAGCAGTGAGGACAGGTCAGCCTACGAGCAGTACTTC.

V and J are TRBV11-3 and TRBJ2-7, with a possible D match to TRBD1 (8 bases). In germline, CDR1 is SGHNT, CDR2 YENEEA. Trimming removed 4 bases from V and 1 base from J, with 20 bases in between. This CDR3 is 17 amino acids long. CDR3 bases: TGTGCCAGCAGCTCTGGACAGGGACTATCGACATCCTACGAGCAGTACTTC. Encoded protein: CASSSGQGLSTSYEQYF. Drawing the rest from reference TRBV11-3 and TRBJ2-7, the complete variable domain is EAGVVQSPRYKIIEKKQPVAFWCNPISGHNTLYWYLQNLGQGPELLIRYENEEAVDDSQLPKDRFSAERLKGVDSTLKIQPAELGDSAVYLCASSSGQGLSTSYEQYFGPGTRLTVT.

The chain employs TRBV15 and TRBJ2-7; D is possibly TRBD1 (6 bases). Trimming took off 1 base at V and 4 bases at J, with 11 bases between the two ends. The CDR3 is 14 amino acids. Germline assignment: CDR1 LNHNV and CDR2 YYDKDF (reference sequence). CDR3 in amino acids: CATSRGQVEYEQYF. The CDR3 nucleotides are TGTGCCACCAGCAGAGGACAGGTCGAGTACGAGCAGTACTTC.

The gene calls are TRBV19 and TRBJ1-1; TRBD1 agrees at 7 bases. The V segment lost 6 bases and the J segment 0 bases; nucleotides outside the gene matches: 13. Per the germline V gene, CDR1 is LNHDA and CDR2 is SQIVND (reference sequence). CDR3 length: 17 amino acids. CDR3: CASSEDRTDTLNTEAFF. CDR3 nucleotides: TGTGCCAGTAGCGAGGACAGGACAGATACCCTGAACACTGAAGCTTTCTTT.

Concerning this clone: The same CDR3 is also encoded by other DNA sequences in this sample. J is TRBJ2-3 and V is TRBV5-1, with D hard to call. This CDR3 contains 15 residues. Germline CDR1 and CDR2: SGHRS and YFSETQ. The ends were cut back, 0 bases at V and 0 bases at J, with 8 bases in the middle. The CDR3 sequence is CASSLVVSSTDTQYF. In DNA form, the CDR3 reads TGCGCCAGCAGCTTGGTTGTCTCTAGCACAGATACGCAGTATTTT.

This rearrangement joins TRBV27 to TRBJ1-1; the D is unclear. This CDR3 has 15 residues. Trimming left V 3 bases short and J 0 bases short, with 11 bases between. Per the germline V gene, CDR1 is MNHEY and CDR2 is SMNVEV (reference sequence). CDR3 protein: CASSFNIDMNTEAFF. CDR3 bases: TGTGCCAGCAGTTTCAATATAGACATGAACACTGAAGCTTTCTTT.

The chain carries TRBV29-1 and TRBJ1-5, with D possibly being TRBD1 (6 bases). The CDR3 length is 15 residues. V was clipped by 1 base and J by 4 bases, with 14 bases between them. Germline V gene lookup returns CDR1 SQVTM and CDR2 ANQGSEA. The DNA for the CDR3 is TGCAGCGTTGAAGCAGGGGTTCTGGGAAATCAGCCCCAGCATTTT. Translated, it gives CSVEAGVLGNQPQHF.

The DNA for the CDR3 is TGTGCCAGCAGCTTAGGGGCTAGCGAGCTCTACGAGCAGTACTTC. Translating gives CASSLGASELYEQYF. The chain recombines TRBV7-8 with TRBJ2-7; maybe TRBD2 (6 bases). CDR3 length: 15 residues. With 1 base removed from V and 3 bases from J, the gap between germline ends came to 13 bases. Germline V gene lookup returns CDR1 SGHVS and CDR2 FQNEAQ.

The CDR3 spells CASSYPPENTEAFF. The DNA of the CDR3 is TGTGCCAGCAGTTACCCCCCGGAGAACACTGAAGCTTTCTTT. V and J are TRBV6-5 and TRBJ1-1, with D hard to call. V gave up 2 bases and J gave up 1 base, with 8 bases separating them. CDR1 and CDR2 from the germline V gene are MNHEY and SVGAGI. The CDR3 contains 14 residues.

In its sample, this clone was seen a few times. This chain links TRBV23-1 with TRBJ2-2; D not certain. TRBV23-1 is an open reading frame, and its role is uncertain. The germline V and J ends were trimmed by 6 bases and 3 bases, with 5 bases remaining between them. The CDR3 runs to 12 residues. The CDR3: CASSRHTGELFF. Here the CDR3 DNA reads TGCGCCAGCAGCCGTCACACCGGGGAGCTGTTTTTT.

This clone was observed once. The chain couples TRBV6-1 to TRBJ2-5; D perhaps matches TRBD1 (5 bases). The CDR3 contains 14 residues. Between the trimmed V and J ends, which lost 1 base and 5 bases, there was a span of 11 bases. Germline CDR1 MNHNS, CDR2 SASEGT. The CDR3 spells CASSEGAGWETQYF. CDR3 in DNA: TGTGCCAGCAGTGAAGGGGCAGGGTGGGAGACCCAGTACTTC.

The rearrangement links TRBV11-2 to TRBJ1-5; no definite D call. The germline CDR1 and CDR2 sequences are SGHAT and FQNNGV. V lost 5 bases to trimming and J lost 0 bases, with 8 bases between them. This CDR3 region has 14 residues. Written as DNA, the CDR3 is TGTGCCAGCAGCCCACTCTATAGCAATCAGCCCCAGCATTTT. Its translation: CASSPLYSNQPQHF. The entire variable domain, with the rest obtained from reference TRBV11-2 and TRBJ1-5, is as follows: EAGVAQSPRYKIIEKRQSVAFWCNPISGHATLYWYQQILGQGPKLLIQFQNNGVVDDSQLPKDRFSAERLKGVDSTLKIQPAKLEDSAVYLCASSPLYSNQPQHFGDGTRLSIL.

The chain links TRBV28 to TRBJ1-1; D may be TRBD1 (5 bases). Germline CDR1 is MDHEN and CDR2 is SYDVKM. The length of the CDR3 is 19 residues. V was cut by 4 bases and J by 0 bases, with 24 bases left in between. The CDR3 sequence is CASSSRYGGSSLMNTEAFF. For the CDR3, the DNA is TGTGCCAGCAGTTCGCGCTACGGGGGGAGCAGCCTCATGAACACTGAAGCTTTCTTT.

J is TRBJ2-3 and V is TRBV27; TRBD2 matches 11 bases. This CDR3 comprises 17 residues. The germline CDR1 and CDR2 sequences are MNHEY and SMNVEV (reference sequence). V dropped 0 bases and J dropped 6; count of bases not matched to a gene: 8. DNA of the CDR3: TGTGCCAGCAGTTTATCACTAGCGGGGGTCGACGGGGATACGCAGTATTTT. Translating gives CASSLSLAGVDGDTQYF.

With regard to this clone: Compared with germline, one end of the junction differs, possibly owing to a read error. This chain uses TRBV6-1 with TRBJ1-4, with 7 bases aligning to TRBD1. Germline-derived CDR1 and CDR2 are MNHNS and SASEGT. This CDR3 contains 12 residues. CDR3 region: CASSEGDSDRRF. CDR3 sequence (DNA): TGTGCCAGCAGTGAGGGGGATTCGGACAGGCGTTTT.

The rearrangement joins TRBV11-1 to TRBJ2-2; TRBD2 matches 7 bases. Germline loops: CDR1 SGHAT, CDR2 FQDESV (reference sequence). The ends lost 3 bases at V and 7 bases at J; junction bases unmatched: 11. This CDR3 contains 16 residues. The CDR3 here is CASSFPGGLRDGELFF. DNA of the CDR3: TGTGCCAGCAGCTTTCCGGGAGGCTTAAGGGACGGGGAGCTGTTTTTT.

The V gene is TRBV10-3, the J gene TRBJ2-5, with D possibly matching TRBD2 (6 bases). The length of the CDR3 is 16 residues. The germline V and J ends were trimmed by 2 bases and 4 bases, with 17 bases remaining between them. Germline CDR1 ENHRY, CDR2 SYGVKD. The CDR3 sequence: CAISEAGLSGRETQYF. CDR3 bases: TGTGCCATCAGTGAGGCGGGACTCTCTGGGCGAGAGACCCAGTACTTC.

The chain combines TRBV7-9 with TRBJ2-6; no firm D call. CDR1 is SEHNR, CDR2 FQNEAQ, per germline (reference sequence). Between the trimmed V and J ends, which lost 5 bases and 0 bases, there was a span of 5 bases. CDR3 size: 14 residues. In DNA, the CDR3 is TGTGCCAGCAGCAGAACCTCTGGGGCCAACGTCCTGACTTTC. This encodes CASSRTSGANVLTF. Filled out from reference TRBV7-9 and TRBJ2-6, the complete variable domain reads DTGVSQNPRHKITKRGQNVTFRCDPISEHNRLYWYRQTLGQGPEFLTYFQNEAQLEKSRLLSDRFSAERPKGSFSTLEIQRTEQGDSAMYLCASSRTSGANVLTFGAGSRLTVL.

CDR3 in amino acids: CASSRQDYNEQFF. The CDR3 DNA reads as TGCGCCAGCAGCCGCCAGGATTACAATGAGCAGTTCTTC. This chain links TRBV5-1 with TRBJ2-1, with D uncertain. The CDR3 has 13 amino acids. Germline values: CDR1 SGHRS, CDR2 YFSETQ. Trimming took 4 bases from V and 4 from J, leaving 9 bases between them.

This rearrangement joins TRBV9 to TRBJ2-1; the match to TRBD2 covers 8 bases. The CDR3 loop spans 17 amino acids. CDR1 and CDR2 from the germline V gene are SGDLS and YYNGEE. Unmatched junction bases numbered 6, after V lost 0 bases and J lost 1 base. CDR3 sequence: CASSVESSGLSYNEQFF. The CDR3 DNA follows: TGTGCCAGCAGCGTAGAGTCTAGCGGGTTATCCTACAATGAGCAGTTCTTC. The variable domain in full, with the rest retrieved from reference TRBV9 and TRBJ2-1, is DSGVTQTPKHLITATGQRVTLRCSPRSGDLSVYWYQQSLDQGLQFLIQYYNGEERAKGNILERFSAQQFPDLHSELNLSSLELGDSALYFCASSVESSGLSYNEQFFGPGTRLTVL.

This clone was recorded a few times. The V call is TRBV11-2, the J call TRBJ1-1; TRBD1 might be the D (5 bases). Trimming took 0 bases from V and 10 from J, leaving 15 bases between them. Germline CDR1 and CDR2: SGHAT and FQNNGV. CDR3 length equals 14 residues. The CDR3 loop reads CASSLDQFGGAAFF. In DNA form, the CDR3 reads TGTGCCAGCAGCTTAGATCAGTTCGGGGGTGCAGCTTTCTTT. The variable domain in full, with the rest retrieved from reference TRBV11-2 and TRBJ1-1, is EAGVAQSPRYKIIEKRQSVAFWCNPISGHATLYWYQQILGQGPKLLIQFQNNGVVDDSQLPKDRFSAERLKGVDSTLKIQPAKLEDSAVYLCASSLDQFGGAAFFGQGTRLTVV.

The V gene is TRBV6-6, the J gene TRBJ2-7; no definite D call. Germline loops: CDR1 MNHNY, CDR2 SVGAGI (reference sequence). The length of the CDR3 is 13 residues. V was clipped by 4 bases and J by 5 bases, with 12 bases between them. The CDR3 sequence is CASSSRLAHEQYF. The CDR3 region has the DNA TGTGCCAGCAGTTCCCGTCTGGCCCACGAGCAGTACTTC.

CDR3 coding DNA: TGCGCCAGCAGCTTGGGCCCACAGGGGGCAGGCGGGGAGCTGTTTTTT. This sequence encodes CASSLGPQGAGGELFF. The gene calls are TRBV5-1 and TRBJ2-2, with 9 bases that match TRBD1. V shed 0 bases, J shed 7 bases, and the junction held 7 bases outside the gene matches. The germline V gene has CDR1 SGHRS and CDR2 YFSETQ. The CDR3 is 16 amino acids.

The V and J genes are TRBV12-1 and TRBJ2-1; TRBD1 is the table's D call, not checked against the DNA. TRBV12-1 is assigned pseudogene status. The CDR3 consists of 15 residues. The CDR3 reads CASSSITGQANEQFF. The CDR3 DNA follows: TGTGCCAGCAGCTCTATTACAGGACAGGCAAATGAGCAGTTCTTC.